The 30 T cell receptor beta chains below come from one sample, sequenced in a study of OX40 agonist ivuxolimab in advanced cancers. Sequencing was performed with immunoSEQ multiplex PCR; in TCRdb, only in-frame clones are kept and a portion is missing. The sample includes some 70,000 clones, approximately 93% seen only once; the top ten take less than 2.5%. The sample here was CD4+ or CD8+ T cells sorted from blood, taken in a trial of the OX40 agonist ivuxolimab. These receptors were obtained from an adult with an advanced solid tumor such as melanoma, head and neck, liver or kidney cancer.

V usage is TRBV11-3 and J usage is TRBJ2-2; TRBD2 might be the D (5 bases). CDR1 is SGHNT and CDR2 is YENEEA in the germline V gene. V shed 3 bases and J shed 3 bases, with 14 bases lying between them. The CDR3 is made up of 16 amino acids. The CDR3 nucleotides read TGTGCCAGCAGCTTTCTTCTAGCCTGGGACACCGGGGAGCTGTTTTTT. Translating it yields CASSFLLAWDTGELFF.

This sequence joins TRBV5-4 and TRBJ2-1, with 8 bases identical to TRBD1. V gave up 2 bases and J gave up 4 bases; unmatched junction bases: 5. The length of the CDR3 is 15 residues. CDR1 is SGHNT, CDR2 YYREEE, per germline (reference sequence). In DNA, the CDR3 is TGTGCCAGCAGCTTCCCCAGGGGGCTTTACAATGAGCAGTTCTTC. Translation gives CASSFPRGLYNEQFF. The variable domain in full, completed from reference TRBV5-4 and TRBJ2-1, reads ETGVTQSPTHLIKTRGQQVTLRCSSQSGHNTVSWYQQALGQGPQFIFQYYREEENGRGNFPPRFSGLQFPNYSSELNVNALELDDSALYLCASSFPRGLYNEQFFGPGTRLTVL.

The rearrangement joins TRBV28 to TRBJ2-7; D not certain. Trimming shortened V by 3 bases and J by 0 bases, and 9 bases separated the two germline ends. Germline V lookup: CDR1 MDHEN, CDR2 SYDVKM. The CDR3 loop spans 14 amino acids. CDR3: CASSLDRASYEQYF. CDR3 sequence (DNA): TGTGCCAGCAGTTTGGACCGGGCCTCCTACGAGCAGTACTTC. Based on the CDR3 plus reference TRBV28 and TRBJ2-7, the full variable domain is DVKVTQSSRYLVKRTGEKVFLECVQDMDHENMFWYRQDPGLGLRLIYFSYDVKMKEKGDIPEGYSVSREKKERFSLILESASTNQTSMYLCASSLDRASYEQYFGPGTRLTVT.

This chain connects TRBV7-2 to TRBJ2-5, with unresolved D. CDR3 size: 13 residues. Trimming cost V 3 bases and J 5 bases, with 10 bases left between them. Germline values: CDR1 SGHTA, CDR2 FQGNSA. The CDR3 here is CASSFLPEETQYF. CDR3 nucleotides: TGTGCCAGCAGCTTCCTCCCGGAGGAGACCCAGTACTTC.

V gene TRBV11-3 combines with J gene TRBJ2-7; D might be TRBD2 (7 bases). The germline V gene has CDR1 SGHNT and CDR2 YENEEA. The CDR3 runs 19 residues. V was cut by 0 bases and J by 7 bases, with 28 bases left in between. CDR3 coding DNA: TGTGCCAGCAGCTTAGATCAAGCGGGGTCCACAGGGAGAACGGGGGAGCAGTACTTC. Translating it yields CASSLDQAGSTGRTGEQYF. Filled out from reference TRBV11-3 and TRBJ2-7, the complete variable domain reads EAGVVQSPRYKIIEKKQPVAFWCNPISGHNTLYWYLQNLGQGPELLIRYENEEAVDDSQLPKDRFSAERLKGVDSTLKIQPAELGDSAVYLCASSLDQAGSTGRTGEQYFGPGTRLTVT.

This clone was observed once. This chain links TRBV7-2 with TRBJ2-7; perhaps TRBD1 as D (6 bases). This CDR3 has 14 amino acids. Germline V gene sequence: CDR1 SGHTA, CDR2 FQGNSA. V was pared by 1 base and J by 0 bases, with 7 bases between. The CDR3 bases are TGTGCCAGCAGCTTAGACAGGGTCTCCTACGAGCAGTACTTC. It translates to CASSLDRVSYEQYF.

The chain employs TRBV5-8 and TRBJ2-4; D not certain. Germline assignment: CDR1 SGHTS and CDR2 YDEGEE. The V end was cut by 4 bases, the J end by 0 bases, with 8 bases between. The CDR3 is 14 residues long. The CDR3 DNA reads TGTGCCAGCAGCGCTAACATAGCCAAAAACATTCAGTACTTC. This translates into CASSANIAKNIQYF.

CDR3 bases: TGTGCCACCAGCAGAGATGGGTGGGATACGCAGTATTTT. This encodes CATSRDGWDTQYF. V is TRBV15 and J is TRBJ2-3; no definite D call. V lost 0 bases and J 6 bases, leaving 7 bases between the germline ends. CDR1 and CDR2 (germline): LNHNV, YYDKDF (reference sequence). CDR3 size: 13 residues.

This chain links TRBV28 with TRBJ2-1; perhaps TRBD2 as D (6 bases). V was pared by 1 base and J by 7 bases, with 11 bases between. This CDR3 is built from 14 residues. CDR1 is MDHEN, CDR2 SYDVKM, per germline. As DNA, the CDR3 is TGTGCCAGCAGTTTATCGGAGGGATGGAATGAGCAGTTCTTC. It specifies CASSLSEGWNEQFF.

The chain combines TRBV7-2 with TRBJ1-6; TRBD1 aligns across 8 bases. Germline-derived CDR1 and CDR2 are SGHTA and FQGNSA. V gave up 5 bases and J gave up 10 bases; unmatched junction bases: 10. This CDR3 comprises 15 residues. CDR3 in amino acids: CASSAGQVPGSPLHF. In DNA, the CDR3 is TGTGCCAGCAGCGCGGGACAGGTACCTGGATCACCCCTCCACTTT.

This clone has a single count. This chain links TRBV11-3 with TRBJ2-7; 10 bases are a match to TRBD1. The CDR3 covers 15 residues. V lost 3 bases to trimming and J lost 6 bases; unmatched junction nucleotides: 8. Germline CDR1 is SGHNT and CDR2 is YENEEA. The CDR3 sequence is CASSFGGQGTGEQYF. The CDR3 nucleotides are TGTGCCAGCAGCTTTGGGGGACAGGGGACGGGCGAGCAGTACTTC.

This chain links TRBV5-4 with TRBJ1-2; D gene uncertain. Looked up from germline, CDR1 is SGHNT and CDR2 is YYREEE (reference sequence). Between the trimmed V and J ends, which lost 0 bases and 6 bases, there was a span of 9 bases. CDR3 length equals 13 residues. The CDR3 DNA reads as TGTGCCAGCAGCTTGGAGGCAGCTGATGGCTACACCTTC. This sequence encodes CASSLEAADGYTF.

This clone was seen once. The rearrangement links TRBV19 to TRBJ2-3, with a possible D match to TRBD2 (6 bases). This CDR3 has 14 amino acids. V lost 6 bases and J 6 bases, leaving 16 bases between the germline ends. The germline V gene has CDR1 LNHDA and CDR2 SQIVND (reference sequence). The CDR3 loop reads CASRRDGRSDTQYF. CDR3 sequence (DNA): TGTGCCAGTAGACGGGACGGGAGATCCGATACGCAGTATTTT.

The rearrangement uses TRBV10-2 and TRBJ1-2; 8 nucleotides match TRBD1. The CDR3 loop spans 16 amino acids. The V gene's germline CDR1 is WSHSY and CDR2 SAAADI. Unmatched junction bases numbered 7, after V lost 4 bases and J lost 0 bases. CDR3 nucleotides: TGCGCCAGCAGTGGACAGGGGTTTTTAGCTAACTATGGCTACACCTTC. Translation: CASSGQGFLANYGYTF.

Note on this clone: This sample also contains other DNA sequences that code for the same CDR3. The J gene is TRBJ2-5, the V gene TRBV30; possible D gene TRBD2, 6 bases. Germline V gene lookup returns CDR1 GTSNPN and CDR2 SVGIG (reference sequence). Trimming stripped 0 bases from V and 5 bases from J, with 16 bases between. This CDR3 is 15 amino acids long. CDR3: CAWSVVGGVGETQYF. Here the CDR3 DNA reads TGTGCCTGGAGTGTAGTGGGCGGGGTGGGGGAGACCCAGTACTTC.

The chain combines TRBV7-7 with TRBJ2-1; 9 positions agree with TRBD2. The CDR3 sequence is 12 residues long. V trimming: 6 bases; J trimming: 15 bases; junction bases outside the gene matches: 9. Germline V gene sequence: CDR1 SSHAT, CDR2 FNYEAQ (reference sequence). The CDR3 here is CASSLTGTSLFF. The CDR3 nucleotides are TGTGCCAGCAGTCTCACCGGGACTAGCCTGTTCTTC.

The J gene is TRBJ2-1, the V gene TRBV6-5; 8 positions agree with TRBD2. Germline CDR1 and CDR2: MNHEY and SVGAGI. The trim removed 7 bases at V and 4 bases at J, leaving 6 bases unmatched. This CDR3 has 14 amino acids. DNA of the CDR3: TGTGCCAGCAAGGGACTAGAGAGTTACAATGAGCAGTTCTTC. Its translation: CASKGLESYNEQFF.

V and J are TRBV28 and TRBJ1-3; D gene uncertain. There are 15 residues in the CDR3. V shed 3 bases and J shed 0 bases, with 9 bases lying between them. Germline lookup yields CDR1 MDHEN and CDR2 SYDVKM. The CDR3 DNA reads TGTGCCAGCAGTTTGCGGGGATTCTCTGGAAACACCATATATTTT. Its translation is CASSLRGFSGNTIYF.

The V gene is TRBV7-2, the J gene TRBJ2-5; D not certain. Trimming removed 5 bases from V and 6 bases from J, with 10 bases in between. The CDR3 spans 12 residues. Germline CDR1 and CDR2: SGHTA and FQGNSA. The CDR3 DNA reads TGTGCCAGCAGCCACAATGGGAAGACCCAGTACTTC. Its translation: CASSHNGKTQYF. The whole variable domain, filled in from reference TRBV7-2 and TRBJ2-5, reads GAGVSQSPSNKVTEKGKDVELRCDPISGHTALYWYRQSLGQGLEFLIYFQGNSAPDKSGLPSDRFSAERTGGSVSTLTIQRTQQEDSAVYLCASSHNGKTQYFGPGTRLLVL.

This sequence joins TRBV11-3 and TRBJ2-3; D might be TRBD2 (5 bases). Looked up from germline, CDR1 is SGHNT and CDR2 is YENEEA. Trimming cost V 4 bases and J 1 base, with 12 bases left between them. The CDR3 loop spans 15 amino acids. The CDR3: CASSSLLRGTDTQYF. CDR3 nucleotides: TGTGCCAGCAGCTCCCTTCTGCGGGGCACAGATACGCAGTATTTT.

This chain uses TRBV10-3 with TRBJ2-1; D possibly corresponds to TRBD2 (5 bases). The V end was cut by 5 bases, the J end by 0 bases, with 8 bases between. This CDR3 has 14 residues. Germline V gene lookup returns CDR1 ENHRY and CDR2 SYGVKD. CDR3 residues: CAISRDSSYNEQFF. The CDR3 nucleotides read TGTGCCATCAGTCGGGATAGCTCCTACAATGAGCAGTTCTTC.

V is TRBV5-4 and J is TRBJ1-2; possibly TRBD1 for D (5 bases). The V end was cut by 4 bases, the J end by 4 bases, with 20 bases between. The CDR3 is 16 residues long. The germline V gene has CDR1 SGHNT and CDR2 YYREEE (reference sequence). The CDR3, as DNA: TGTGCCAGCAGCCCCCTCCCCACCGGGACGGTCTATGGCTACACCTTC. It translates to CASSPLPTGTVYGYTF.

This chain links TRBV2 with TRBJ2-2; D call uncertain. The CDR3 has 17 residues. Germline V gene sequence: CDR1 SNHLY, CDR2 FYNNEI. V lost 6 bases to trimming and J lost 3 bases, with 20 bases between them. The CDR3: CASRTQGFFTDTGELFF. CDR3 nucleotide sequence: TGTGCCAGCAGGACCCAAGGTTTTTTTACCGACACCGGGGAGCTGTTTTTT.

CDR3 nucleotide sequence: TGTGCCAGCAGCTTAACAGGGGGCACTGAAGCTTTCTTT. Its translation: CASSLTGGTEAFF. The chain recombines TRBV7-3 with TRBJ1-1; TRBD1 is a possible D gene (6 bases). The CDR3 totals 13 residues. V lost 0 bases and J lost 4, with 6 bases in between. The germline V gene encodes CDR1 SGHTA and CDR2 FQGTGA.

V is TRBV18 and J is TRBJ1-2, with D possibly TRBD1 on 5 matching bases. The CDR3 loop spans 13 amino acids. Germline V gene data show CDR1 as KGHSH and CDR2 as LQKENI. V was trimmed by 2 bases and J by 2 bases, leaving 6 bases between them. Here the CDR3 reads CASSPRDNYGYTF. CDR3 DNA sequence: TGTGCCAGCTCACCAAGGGACAACTATGGCTACACCTTC.

J is TRBJ1-3 and V is TRBV5-1; no clear D gene. The V and J ends lost 0 bases and 0 bases respectively, with 4 bases between them. Per the germline V gene, CDR1 is SGHRS and CDR2 is YFSETQ. The length of the CDR3 is 14 residues. The CDR3 loop is CASSLGVSGNTIYF. Written as DNA, the CDR3 is TGCGCCAGCAGCTTGGGAGTCTCTGGAAACACCATATATTTT.

The gene calls are TRBV28 and TRBJ2-7; D not resolved. The CDR3 spans 15 residues. Germline V gene sequence: CDR1 MDHEN, CDR2 SYDVKM. The ends were cut back, 3 bases at V and 0 bases at J, with 12 bases in the middle. Here the CDR3 DNA reads TGTGCCAGCAGTTTTACGGGTCTCGTCTCCTACGAGCAGTACTTC. Translation: CASSFTGLVSYEQYF.

The rearrangement joins TRBV7-3 to TRBJ2-5; D is undetermined. CDR1 is SGHTA, CDR2 FQGTGA, per germline. Trimming pared 5 bases from V and 5 bases from J, leaving 12 bases between. The CDR3 sequence is 13 residues long. CDR3 residues: CASSPSSLETQYF. CDR3 coding DNA: TGTGCCAGCAGCCCTTCCTCTTTGGAGACCCAGTACTTC.

V usage is TRBV9 and J usage is TRBJ2-7; D is perhaps TRBD1 (5 bases). The CDR3 has 14 amino acids. Trimming removed 0 bases at V and 0 bases at J, with 7 bases between. Germline V gene sequence: CDR1 SGDLS, CDR2 YYNGEE. The chain's CDR3 is CASSVDGASYEQYF. The CDR3 nucleotides read TGTGCCAGCAGCGTAGATGGGGCCTCCTACGAGCAGTACTTC.

The rearrangement joins TRBV7-2 to TRBJ1-4; 8 bases match TRBD1. The CDR3 contains 16 residues. Looked up from germline, CDR1 is SGHTA and CDR2 is FQGNSA. V lost 1 base and J lost 4; bases outside the gene matches: 5. This CDR3 reads CASSLGQQGDNEKLFF. The CDR3 DNA is TGTGCCAGCAGCTTAGGCCAACAGGGGGATAATGAAAAACTGTTTTTT.